These 10 T cell receptor beta chains were sequenced from one sample in a study of blood T cell repertoires in COVID-19. The table came from immunoSEQ multiplex PCR; TCRdb's copy has only in-frame clones and leaves some out. Of some 200,000 clones listed, 75% to 85% are singletons. The material sequenced was peripheral blood. These TCRs come from a woman in her seventies with COVID-19, enrolled during active disease.

This clone was observed a handful of times. The gene calls are TRBV3-1 (or the pseudogene TRBV3-2) and TRBJ1-5, with D unresolved. The CDR3 is made up of 12 amino acids. The germline gives CDR1 LGHDT, CDR2 YNNKEL (reference sequence). Trimming removed 2 bases from V and 4 bases from J, with 3 bases in between. Here the CDR3 reads CASSQPNQPQHF. CDR3 DNA: TGTGCCAGCAGCCAACCAAATCAGCCCCAGCATTTT.

The gene calls are TRBV30 and TRBJ2-7, with 7 bases lining up with TRBD2. After removal of 8 bases from V and 1 base from J, the junction contained 8 bases not matched to a gene. The CDR3 has 13 residues. Germline values: CDR1 GTSNPN, CDR2 SVGIG (reference sequence). The CDR3 here is CAGLLASSYEQYF. As DNA, the CDR3 is TGTGCCGGTCTACTAGCGTCGTCCTACGAGCAGTACTTC.

The rearrangement joins TRBV6-5 to TRBJ1-1, with TRBD1 matching over 8 bases. The junction had 6 bases not matched to a gene; V was cut back by 5 bases and J by 1 base. The CDR3 is 15 residues long. The germline CDR1 and CDR2 sequences are MNHEY and SVGAGI. CDR3 protein: CASSPPGTGNTEAFF. CDR3 DNA sequence: TGTGCCAGCAGTCCCCCCGGGACAGGGAACACTGAAGCTTTCTTT.

The DNA for the CDR3 is TGTGCCAGCAAAAGTCAGGGGTACTATGGCTACACCTTC. It translates to CASKSQGYYGYTF. This rearrangement joins TRBV27 to TRBJ1-2; D is perhaps TRBD1 (6 bases). The germline V and J ends were trimmed by 7 bases and 3 bases, with 12 bases remaining between them. Germline V CDR1 and CDR2: MNHEY, SMNVEV (reference sequence). The CDR3 is 13 amino acids.

This clone was detected only a few times. The CDR3 nucleotides are TGTGCCAGTACCGGGGCTAGCGGAAGATACAATGAGCAGTTCTTC. It translates to CASTGASGRYNEQFF. This chain joins TRBV19 and TRBJ2-1; 7 nucleotides align to TRBD2. Germline values: CDR1 LNHDA, CDR2 SQIVND (reference sequence). The CDR3 is 15 amino acids. J was trimmed by 4 bases and V by 7 bases; bases with no gene match: 10. The variable domain in full, completed from reference TRBV19 and TRBJ2-1, reads DGGITQSPKYLFRKEGQNVTLSCEQNLNHDAMYWYRQDPGQGLRLIYYSQIVNDFQKGDIAEGYSVSREKKESFPLTVTSAQKNPTAFYLCASTGASGRYNEQFFGPGTRLTVL.

The chain has TRBV7-9 and TRBJ2-1; 10 bases agree with TRBD2. The J segment lost 2 bases and the V segment lost 1 base, leaving 2 bases of the junction unmatched. Germline V CDR1 and CDR2: SEHNR, FQNEAQ (reference sequence). CDR3 length: 16 amino acids. CDR3 residues: CASSLDTSGAYNEQFF. The CDR3 DNA reads TGTGCCAGCAGCTTAGACACTAGCGGGGCCTACAATGAGCAGTTCTTC.

The CDR3 here is CASSDGTGYNEQFF. For the CDR3, the DNA is TGTGCCAGCAGCGACGGGACAGGTTACAATGAGCAGTTCTTC. This sequence joins TRBV2 and TRBJ2-1; 8 positions agree with TRBD1. CDR3 length: 14 residues. V lost 6 bases and J lost 4; bases outside the gene matches: 5. Germline V CDR1 and CDR2: SNHLY, FYNNEI.

This sequence joins TRBV12-3 or TRBV12-4 and TRBJ2-7; unclear D gene. Deletions cut 2 bases from V and 6 bases from J, with 8 bases between. CDR3 size: 12 residues. DNA of the CDR3: TGTGCCAGCAGTTTATTTTCCGGCGAGCAGTACTTC. Amino acids: CASSLFSGEQYF.

This clone occurred once. V is TRBV9 and J is TRBJ1-1, with 9 bases identical to TRBD1. Germline CDR1 is SGDLS and CDR2 is YYNGEE. Losses at the gene ends were 4 bases for V and 5 bases for J; bases not matched to a gene: 9. The CDR3 is 15 amino acids. As DNA, the CDR3 is TGTGCCAGCAGCCCTCTAGCACAGGGGGCTACTGAAGCTTTCTTT. Translating gives CASSPLAQGATEAFF.

The V and J genes are TRBV7-6 and TRBJ1-1; TRBD1 aligns across 7 bases. CDR3 size: 16 residues. Germline-derived CDR1 and CDR2 are SGHVS and FNYEAQ. J was trimmed by 1 base and V by 7 bases; bases with no gene match: 12. In DNA form, the CDR3 reads TGTGCCAGCAAAATCAAGGCGGGACAGCCGAACACTGAAGCTTTCTTT. Its protein is CASKIKAGQPNTEAFF.